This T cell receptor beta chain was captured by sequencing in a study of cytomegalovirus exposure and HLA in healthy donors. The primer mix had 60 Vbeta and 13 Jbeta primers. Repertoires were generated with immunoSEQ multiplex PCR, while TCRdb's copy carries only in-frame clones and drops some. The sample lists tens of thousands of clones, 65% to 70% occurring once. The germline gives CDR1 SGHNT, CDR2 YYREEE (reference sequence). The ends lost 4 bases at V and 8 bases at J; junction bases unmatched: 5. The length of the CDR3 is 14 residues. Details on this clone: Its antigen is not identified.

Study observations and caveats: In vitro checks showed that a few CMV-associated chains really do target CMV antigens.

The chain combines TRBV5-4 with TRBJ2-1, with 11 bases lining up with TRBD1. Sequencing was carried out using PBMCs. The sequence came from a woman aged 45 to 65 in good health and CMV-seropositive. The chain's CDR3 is CASSKDRGRDEQFF. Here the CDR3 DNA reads TGTGCCAGCAGCAAGGACAGGGGGCGGGATGAGCAGTTCTTC.